These 24 T cell receptor beta chains share one sample of origin, sequenced in a study of blood T cell repertoires in COVID-19 (dated by TCRdb to between 2020 and 2021). The library was made by the immunoSEQ multiplex PCR assay. Not all clones reach the TCRdb copy of this immuneACCESS table, which keeps in-frame sequences only. Checked studies attribute under half of the gap to unresolved V genes and leave the rest unexplained. Counted in this sample were over 200,000 clones; around 85% of them appeared once. The ten largest make up approximately 5.4% of the sample. Specimen: peripheral blood. The receptors were sampled from a human donor in a cohort sampled during active COVID-19.

This rearrangement joins TRBV30 to TRBJ2-7; 9 positions match TRBD2. This CDR3 has 14 amino acids. The trim removed 3 bases at V and 3 bases at J, leaving 6 bases unmatched. Germline-derived CDR1 and CDR2 are GTSNPN and SVGIG (reference sequence). CDR3 in amino acids: CAWSTLAGHYEQYF. CDR3 sequence (DNA): TGTGCCTGGAGCACTCTAGCGGGACACTACGAGCAGTACTTC.

This sequence joins TRBV27 and TRBJ2-7; TRBD1 aligns across 10 bases. V lost 2 bases to trimming and J lost 6 bases; unmatched junction nucleotides: 1. The germline CDR1 and CDR2 sequences are MNHEY and SMNVEV (reference sequence). The CDR3 totals 13 residues. Here the CDR3 reads CASSLGTGAEQYF. CDR3 DNA sequence: TGTGCCAGCAGTTTAGGGACAGGGGCCGAGCAGTACTTC.

This clone was found a few times. The chain uses TRBV6-2 or TRBV6-3 and TRBJ1-2; 10 positions agree with TRBD1. Germline CDR1 reads MNHEY; CDR2 reads SVGEGT. V was clipped by 4 bases and J by 5 bases; unmatched bases: 7. The CDR3 consists of 15 residues. The CDR3 DNA reads TGTGCCAGCAGTTTTCAACCGGGACAGGGGTATGGCTACACCTTC. It is translated as CASSFQPGQGYGYTF.

The J gene is TRBJ1-1, the V gene TRBV19, with a weak D call TRBD1 (6 bases). Per the germline V gene, CDR1 is LNHDA and CDR2 is SQIVND (reference sequence). The V end was cut by 4 bases, the J end by 5 bases, with 14 bases between. The CDR3 spans 14 residues. The CDR3 nucleotides read TGTGCCAGTAGTACGCCAGGGGTTGGGACTGAAGCTTTCTTT. It yields the protein CASSTPGVGTEAFF.

The V call is TRBV7-2, the J call TRBJ2-7; TRBD1 aligns across 8 bases. J was trimmed by 3 bases and V by 5 bases; bases with no gene match: 9. Germline V lookup: CDR1 SGHTA, CDR2 FQGNSA. This CDR3 contains 15 residues. CDR3 sequence (DNA): TGTGCCAGCAGCAAAACAGGGGGGAACTTCTACGAGCAGTACTTC. Protein: CASSKTGGNFYEQYF.

The chain has TRBV4-1 and TRBJ2-7, with 8 bases matching TRBD1. From germline, CDR1 is MGHRA and CDR2 YSYEKL. The CDR3 is made up of 14 amino acids. V gave up 5 bases and J gave up 3 bases; unmatched junction bases: 6. The CDR3 DNA follows: TGCGCCAGCAGCTTTGGGACAGGTGACTACGAGCAGTACTTC. Residues: CASSFGTGDYEQYF.

The rearrangement links TRBV24-1 to TRBJ2-3, with 10 positions matching TRBD1. The CDR3 is made up of 18 amino acids. Germline V gene sequence: CDR1 KGHDR, CDR2 SFDVKD. V lost 1 base, J lost 0 bases, and 6 bases stayed unmatched. The CDR3 sequence is CATSDLPGQGGSTDTQYF. DNA for the CDR3: TGTGCCACCAGTGATTTACCCGGACAGGGGGGCAGCACAGATACGCAGTATTTT.

This clone came up a few times. The J gene is TRBJ2-1, the V gene TRBV7-9; D not certain. The V end was cut by 1 base, the J end by 6 bases, with 4 bases between. This CDR3 has 12 residues. The germline gives CDR1 SEHNR, CDR2 FQNEAQ (reference sequence). CDR3 protein: CASSLDSNEQFF. In DNA, the CDR3 is TGTGCCAGCAGCTTAGACTCCAATGAGCAGTTCTTC.

This clone was seen once. V gene TRBV10-2 combines with J gene TRBJ2-1; 9 bases agree with TRBD2. The trim removed 1 base at V and 10 bases at J, leaving 8 bases unmatched. The CDR3 extends over 15 amino acids. The V gene's germline CDR1 is WSHSY and CDR2 SAAADI. CDR3 bases: TGCGCCAGCAGTGAGTGGGCGGGAGGGCCTTGGGAGCAGTTCTTC. It specifies CASSEWAGGPWEQFF.

This clone occurred a few times. V gene TRBV29-1 combines with J gene TRBJ1-2; D remains unclear. The length of the CDR3 is 12 residues. V gave up 3 bases and J gave up 4 bases, with 9 bases separating them. Per the germline V gene, CDR1 is SQVTM and CDR2 is ANQGSEA. This CDR3 is CSVDDSTYGYTF. The DNA of the CDR3 is TGCAGCGTTGACGACTCCACCTATGGCTACACCTTC.

This clone was found a few times. Other DNA sequences from this sample encode an identical CDR3 as well. This rearrangement joins TRBV27 to TRBJ2-7; D is possibly TRBD2 (5 bases). CDR1 and CDR2 from the germline V gene are MNHEY and SMNVEV (reference sequence). This CDR3 is 13 amino acids long. The V end was cut by 5 bases, the J end by 2 bases, with 10 bases between. CDR3 sequence: CASSPWGAYEQYF. In DNA form, the CDR3 reads TGTGCCAGCAGTCCATGGGGAGCCTACGAGCAGTACTTC.

This CDR3 reads CASSLALTSGIYGELFF. The CDR3 DNA reads TGTGCCAGCAGCTTAGCGCTTACTAGCGGGATCTACGGGGAGCTGTTTTTT. The chain recombines TRBV7-2 with TRBJ2-2, with TRBD2 matching over 10 bases. Germline V CDR1 and CDR2: SGHTA, FQGNSA. With V trimmed by 0 bases and J by 7 bases, 8 bases remained unmatched. The CDR3 has 17 amino acids.

This chain links TRBV19 with TRBJ1-4, with 7 bases fitting TRBD1. CDR1 is LNHDA and CDR2 is SQIVND in the germline V gene (reference sequence). The CDR3 is made up of 13 amino acids. The V and J ends lost 11 bases and 5 bases, in that order; junction bases with no gene match: 8. The DNA for the CDR3 is TGTGCCTCAGGGGGATGGCGGAATGAAAAACTGTTTTTT. This codes for CASGGWRNEKLFF.

The chain links TRBV18 to TRBJ2-5, with TRBD1 matching over 7 bases. The CDR3 length is 13 residues. After removal of 3 bases from V and 4 bases from J, the junction contained 2 bases not matched to a gene. CDR1 is KGHSH, CDR2 LQKENI, per germline. CDR3 region: CASSPNRGETQYF. The DNA for the CDR3 is TGTGCCAGCTCACCGAACAGGGGAGAGACCCAGTACTTC. Full variable domain (remainder filled in from reference TRBV18 and TRBJ2-5): NAGVMQNPRHLVRRRGQEARLRCSPMKGHSHVYWYRQLPEEGLKFMVYLQKENIIDESGMPKERFSAEFPKEGPSILRIQQVVRGDSAAYFCASSPNRGETQYFGPGTRLLVL.

The chain employs TRBV7-9 and TRBJ1-2; D unresolved. V was trimmed by 5 bases and J by 2 bases, leaving 18 bases between them. Germline values: CDR1 SEHNR, CDR2 FQNEAQ (reference sequence). This CDR3 is 16 amino acids long. The CDR3 DNA reads as TGTGCCAGCAGCGCCGCCGGCGGGCAGGCGAACTATGGCTACACCTTC. This gives the protein CASSAAGGQANYGYTF.

The chain couples TRBV6-2 or TRBV6-3 to TRBJ2-1; 10 bases are a match to TRBD2. V dropped 2 bases and J dropped 5; count of bases not matched to a gene: 9. Germline CDR1 and CDR2: MNHEY and SVGEGT. The CDR3 covers 17 residues. The CDR3 DNA reads TGTGCCAGCAGTTACGAAGCGGGAGGGCCCTTAAACAATGAGCAGTTCTTC. Translation gives CASSYEAGGPLNNEQFF.

This chain uses TRBV27 with TRBJ2-7, with unresolved D. The CDR3 is 13 residues long. The germline V gene has CDR1 MNHEY and CDR2 SMNVEV (reference sequence). V shed 5 bases and J shed 1 base, with 9 bases lying between them. The CDR3 DNA is TGTGCCAGCAGTAGCAGGCAATCCTACGAGCAGTACTTC. Amino acid sequence: CASSSRQSYEQYF.

The chain employs TRBV6-2 or TRBV6-3 and TRBJ2-7; D is unresolved. The CDR3 loop spans 16 amino acids. V dropped 5 bases and J dropped 0 bases, with 17 bases sitting between them. Germline CDR1 MNHEY, CDR2 SVGEGT. In DNA form, the CDR3 reads TGTGCCAGCAGTAGGAGCGCTCGGCCGAGCTCCTACGAGCAGTACTTC. Protein product: CASSRSARPSSYEQYF.

The gene calls are TRBV29-1 and TRBJ1-2, with 7 bases aligning to TRBD1. The V gene end was trimmed by 6 bases and the J gene end by 0 bases; junction bases not matched to a gene: 7. The CDR3 is 14 amino acids. Germline loops: CDR1 SQVTM, CDR2 ANQGSEA. The CDR3 loop reads CSVEGQRANYGYTF. In DNA, the CDR3 is TGCAGCGTGGAGGGACAGCGAGCTAACTATGGCTACACCTTC.

This chain links TRBV19 with TRBJ1-2, with 7 bases identical to TRBD1. Trimming cost V 5 bases and J 2 bases; bases outside gene matches: 2. The CDR3 is 13 amino acids. Germline CDR1 is LNHDA and CDR2 is SQIVND (reference sequence). The CDR3 nucleotides read TGTGCCAGTAGTCCGACAGGGAACTATGGCTACACCTTC. The encoded protein is CASSPTGNYGYTF.

The rearrangement links TRBV29-1 to TRBJ2-1; TRBD2 is a possible D gene (5 bases). Deletions cut 6 bases from V and 7 bases from J, with 10 bases between. This CDR3 contains 11 residues. CDR1 is SQVTM and CDR2 is ANQGSEA in the germline V gene. The CDR3 DNA is TGCAGCGTCACTAGTGGGAATGAGCAGTTCTTC. Protein: CSVTSGNEQFF.

The V call is TRBV19, the J call TRBJ2-7; 8 positions match TRBD2. The V segment lost 6 bases and the J segment 3 bases; nucleotides outside the gene matches: 7. Germline CDR1 and CDR2: LNHDA and SQIVND (reference sequence). This CDR3 has 14 amino acids. The CDR3 sequence is CASSSGGVDYEQYF. In DNA form, the CDR3 reads TGTGCCAGTAGCTCGGGAGGGGTCGACTACGAGCAGTACTTC. Variable domain in full (rest from reference TRBV19 and TRBJ2-7): DGGITQSPKYLFRKEGQNVTLSCEQNLNHDAMYWYRQDPGQGLRLIYYSQIVNDFQKGDIAEGYSVSREKKESFPLTVTSAQKNPTAFYLCASSSGGVDYEQYFGPGTRLTVT.

This chain connects TRBV7-2 to TRBJ2-1; 15 positions match TRBD2. The CDR3 runs to 17 residues. V shed 5 bases, J shed 1 base, and the junction held 3 bases outside the gene matches. Germline loops: CDR1 SGHTA, CDR2 FQGNSA. CDR3: CASSRTSGRGSYNEQFF. The CDR3 bases are TGTGCCAGCAGCAGGACTAGCGGGAGGGGTTCCTACAATGAGCAGTTCTTC.

This clone was seen a handful of times. Different DNA sequences within this sample yield the same CDR3. This chain joins TRBV28 and TRBJ1-3, with D hard to call. Germline values: CDR1 MDHEN, CDR2 SYDVKM. The CDR3 spans 12 residues. The V end lost 6 bases, the J end lost 3 bases, and 6 bases lay between the germline ends. CDR3 nucleotides: TGTGCCAGCAGCCTCAGTGGAAACACCATATATTTT. Translation gives CASSLSGNTIYF.